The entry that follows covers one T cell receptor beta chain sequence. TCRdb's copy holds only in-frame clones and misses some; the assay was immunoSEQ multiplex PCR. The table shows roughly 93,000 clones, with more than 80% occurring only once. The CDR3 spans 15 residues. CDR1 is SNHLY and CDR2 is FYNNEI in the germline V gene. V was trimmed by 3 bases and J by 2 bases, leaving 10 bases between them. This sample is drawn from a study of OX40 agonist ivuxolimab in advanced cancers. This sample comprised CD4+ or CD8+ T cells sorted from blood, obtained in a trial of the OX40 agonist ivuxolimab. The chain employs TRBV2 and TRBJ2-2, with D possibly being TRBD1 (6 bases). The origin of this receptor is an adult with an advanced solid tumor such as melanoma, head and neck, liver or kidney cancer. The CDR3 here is CASSDWGPNTGELFF. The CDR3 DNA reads TGTGCCAGCAGTGACTGGGGGCCAAACACCGGGGAGCTGTTTTTT.